Sequencing of this TCR beta chain was carried out in a study of blood T cell repertoires in COVID-19. Study-wide context: Samples representing acute and convalescent COVID-19 were sourced from the United States, Italy and Spain.

The CDR3 has 13 amino acids. CDR1 and CDR2 (germline): LNHDA, SQIVND (reference sequence). The V gene lost 3 bases and the J gene lost 2 bases, with 7 bases spanning the gap. As originally analysed: Cell counts per sample came from amplifying reference gene primers. Profiling relied on immunoSEQ multiplex PCR, and the TCRdb table lists in-frame clones only, not all of them. Clone size and the V and J calls come from that table; the DNA yielded D and trimming. The profile shows roughly 250,000 clones, approximately 85% of them singletons. Enrolment of Seattle patients took place during active infection, and they were followed longitudinally. Of note for this clone: This same CDR3 is encoded by further DNA sequences in the sample.

The clonotype was recovered from a human donor with COVID-19, enrolled during active disease. The donor label of this sample is uncertain. The sequencing input was peripheral blood. The genes are TRBV19 and TRBJ1-2, with TRBD1 as a possible D gene (5 bases). In DNA form, the CDR3 reads TGTGCCAGTAGTATGGGGCAGAACTATGGCTACACCTTC. Translating gives CASSMGQNYGYTF.